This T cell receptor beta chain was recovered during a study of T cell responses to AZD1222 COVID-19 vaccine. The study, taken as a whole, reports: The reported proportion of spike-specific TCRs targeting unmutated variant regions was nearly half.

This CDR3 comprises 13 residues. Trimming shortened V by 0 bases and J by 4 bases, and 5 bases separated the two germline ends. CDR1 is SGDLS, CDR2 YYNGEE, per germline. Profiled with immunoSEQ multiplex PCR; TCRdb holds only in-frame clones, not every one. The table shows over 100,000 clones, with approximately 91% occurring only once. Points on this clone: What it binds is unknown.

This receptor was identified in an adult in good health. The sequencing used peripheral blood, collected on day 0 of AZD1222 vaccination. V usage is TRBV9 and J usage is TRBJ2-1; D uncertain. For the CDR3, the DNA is TGTGCCAGCAGCGTAGAAGAGTACAATGAGCAGTTCTTC. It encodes CASSVEEYNEQFF.